The 24 T cell receptor beta chains below all came from one sample that was sequenced in a study of shared clonotypes between healthy human individuals. The method was immunoSEQ multiplex PCR; TCRdb's version includes in-frame clones alone and lacks a portion of them. The sample has some 2.1 million clones, 80% to 95% seen once; the top ten hold more than 1.5%. Naive CD8 cells comprised CD45RO-negative, CCR7-positively selected cells, excluding terminally differentiated effector memory CD45RA+ cells. Sample: naive CD8+ T cells from PBMCs. The source is a man aged 18 to 35 in good health. Some clones in this sample may be carry-over from other donors' samples.

The V and J genes are TRBV6-5 and TRBJ2-1; D possibly corresponds to TRBD2 (5 bases). CDR1 MNHEY and CDR2 SVGAGI come from the germline V gene. V lost 5 bases, J lost 5 bases, and 16 bases lay in between. The CDR3 is 15 residues long. The CDR3 sequence is CASSGPWENHNEQFF. In DNA, the CDR3 is TGTGCCAGCAGTGGACCGTGGGAGAACCACAATGAGCAGTTCTTC.

CDR3 coding DNA: TGCGCCAGCAGCTTGGTTGGACTAGCGGGAGGGCCCGGAGATACGCAGTATTTT. It yields the protein CASSLVGLAGGPGDTQYF. The chain is built from TRBV5-1 and TRBJ2-3; 15 bases are shared with TRBD2. In germline, CDR1 is SGHRS, CDR2 YFSETQ. This CDR3 comprises 18 residues. The J segment lost 5 bases and the V segment lost 0 bases, leaving 7 bases of the junction unmatched.

This rearrangement joins TRBV28 to TRBJ1-4; D is perhaps TRBD1 (6 bases). V was cut by 3 bases and J by 5 bases, with 19 bases left in between. Germline loops: CDR1 MDHEN, CDR2 SYDVKM. The CDR3 loop spans 17 amino acids. CDR3: CASSLGHAEGLNEKLFF. The CDR3 DNA reads TGTGCCAGCAGTTTGGGACACGCGGAAGGACTCAATGAAAAACTGTTTTTT.

The CDR3 is CAWSVLDSGANVLTF. CDR3 DNA sequence: TGTGCCTGGAGTGTGCTCGACTCTGGGGCCAACGTCCTGACTTTC. The rearrangement links TRBV30 to TRBJ2-6; D unclear. V was trimmed by 0 bases and J by 0 bases, leaving 6 bases between them. This CDR3 contains 15 residues. Germline V gene sequence: CDR1 GTSNPN, CDR2 SVGIG (reference sequence).

V usage is TRBV5-3 and J usage is TRBJ1-2; no firm D call. TRBV5-3 is an ORF, with its function uncertain. CDR3 length: 14 residues. Trimming took off 2 bases at V and 4 bases at J, with 12 bases between the two ends. As DNA, the CDR3 is TGTGCCAGAAGCTTATCGGGTGATCGCTATGGCTACACCTTC. This codes for CARSLSGDRYGYTF.

V gene TRBV11-2 combines with J gene TRBJ1-4, with D unclear. V was pared by 4 bases and J by 5 bases, with 14 bases between. In germline, CDR1 is SGHAT, CDR2 FQNNGV. The CDR3 contains 15 residues. The DNA of the CDR3 is TGTGCCAGCAGCTCCGACGTCGGGTGGAATGAAAAACTGTTTTTT. Amino acid sequence: CASSSDVGWNEKLFF.

The J gene is TRBJ2-7, the V gene TRBV13; D is uncertain. Trimming cost V 4 bases and J 0 bases, with 13 bases left between them. Germline V lookup: CDR1 PRHDT, CDR2 FYEKMQ (reference sequence). CDR3 length equals 15 residues. The CDR3 DNA reads as TGTGCCAGCAGCTCGATGCCAGATCCCTCCTACGAGCAGTACTTC. It yields the protein CASSSMPDPSYEQYF. Variable domain in full (rest from reference TRBV13 and TRBJ2-7): AAGVIQSPRHLIKEKRETATLKCYPIPRHDTVYWYQQGPGQDPQFLISFYEKMQSDKGSIPDRFSAQQFSDYHSELNMSSLELGDSALYFCASSSMPDPSYEQYFGPGTRLTVT.

The chain couples TRBV7-3 to TRBJ2-1, with D perhaps TRBD1 or TRBD2 (5 bases each). V was pared by 3 bases and J by 0 bases, with 9 bases between. The CDR3 totals 15 residues. CDR1 and CDR2 from the germline V gene are SGHTA and FQGTGA. Here the CDR3 reads CASSLGDVSYNEQFF. CDR3 bases: TGTGCCAGCAGCTTGGGGGATGTCTCCTACAATGAGCAGTTCTTC.

In DNA, the CDR3 is TGTGCCAGCAGCTCAAGCTCTGGGGAGCGGGAGCCCGCAGATACGCAGTATTTT. Residues: CASSSSSGEREPADTQYF. The gene calls are TRBV9 and TRBJ2-3; 8 positions match TRBD2. Germline V CDR1 and CDR2: SGDLS, YYNGEE. This CDR3 region has 18 residues. After removal of 4 bases from V and 4 bases from J, the junction contained 17 bases not matched to a gene. The entire variable domain, with the rest obtained from reference TRBV9 and TRBJ2-3, is as follows: DSGVTQTPKHLITATGQRVTLRCSPRSGDLSVYWYQQSLDQGLQFLIQYYNGEERAKGNILERFSAQQFPDLHSELNLSSLELGDSALYFCASSSSSGEREPADTQYFGPGTRLTVL.

V usage is TRBV27 and J usage is TRBJ2-1; possible D gene TRBD1, 6 bases. From germline, CDR1 is MNHEY and CDR2 SMNVEV (reference sequence). The V end was cut by 7 bases, the J end by 7 bases, with 17 bases between. The CDR3 has 14 residues. CDR3 DNA sequence: TGTGCCAGCACCGACAGCGTAAGGGGGAATGAGCAGTTCTTC. Protein: CASTDSVRGNEQFF.

With respect to this clone: Other DNA sequences in this specimen translate into the identical CDR3. J is TRBJ2-1 and V is TRBV13; D gene uncertain. Germline CDR1 reads PRHDT; CDR2 reads FYEKMQ (reference sequence). This CDR3 spans 13 amino acids. V dropped 4 bases and J dropped 3 bases, with 7 bases sitting between them. CDR3 residues: CASSSGHYNEQFF. As DNA, the CDR3 is TGTGCCAGCAGCTCTGGGCACTACAATGAGCAGTTCTTC.

The chain is built from TRBV7-8 and TRBJ2-7; D is possibly TRBD1 (8 bases). This CDR3 region has 16 residues. Trimming cost V 4 bases and J 2 bases, with 18 bases left between them. Germline CDR1 reads SGHVS; CDR2 reads FQNEAQ. The CDR3 sequence: CASSSYVQGGTYEQYF. CDR3 in DNA: TGTGCCAGCAGCTCATATGTACAGGGGGGGACCTACGAGCAGTACTTC.

On this clone: This same CDR3 is encoded by further DNA sequences in the sample. V is TRBV7-6 and J is TRBJ2-1, with 11 bases lining up with TRBD2. The J segment lost 4 bases and the V segment lost 5 bases, leaving 7 bases of the junction unmatched. From germline, CDR1 is SGHVS and CDR2 FNYEAQ. This CDR3 region has 16 residues. Here the CDR3 DNA reads TGTGCCAGCAGCCCAAGGACTAGCGGGCCGTACAATGAGCAGTTCTTC. This encodes CASSPRTSGPYNEQFF.

Comments on this clone: Within the sample, other DNA sequences also encode this same CDR3. The J gene is TRBJ2-7, the V gene TRBV9; 10 bases agree with TRBD1. With V trimmed by 3 bases and J by 5 bases, 5 bases remained unmatched. Germline CDR1 SGDLS, CDR2 YYNGEE. The length of the CDR3 is 14 residues. The CDR3, as DNA: TGTGCCAGCAGCGCCTCTGGACAGGGGGACGAGCAGTACTTC. This codes for CASSASGQGDEQYF.

V usage is TRBV4-3 and J usage is TRBJ1-2; 9 bases map to TRBD1. CDR1 is LGHNA, CDR2 YSLEER, per germline. CDR3 length equals 17 residues. With 4 bases clipped from V and 8 bases from J, the junction kept 17 bases outside the gene matches. The CDR3 DNA reads as TGCGCCAGCAGCCCCGAAGGACAGGGGATGGAAGTTTGGGGCTACACCTTC. Amino acids: CASSPEGQGMEVWGYTF.

This clone has only a few counts. In DNA, the CDR3 is TGTGCCAGCAGCGTAGAGGGCACAGTGAACACTGAAGCTTTCTTT. It translates to CASSVEGTVNTEAFF. The chain links TRBV9 to TRBJ1-1; unclear D gene. From germline, CDR1 is SGDLS and CDR2 YYNGEE. The CDR3 is made up of 15 amino acids. V was shortened by 0 bases and J by 0 bases, with 9 bases between the two germline ends. Looking up the rest from reference TRBV9 and TRBJ1-1 gives the full variable domain: DSGVTQTPKHLITATGQRVTLRCSPRSGDLSVYWYQQSLDQGLQFLIQYYNGEERAKGNILERFSAQQFPDLHSELNLSSLELGDSALYFCASSVEGTVNTEAFFGQGTRLTVV.

This sequence joins TRBV7-3 and TRBJ2-3; TRBD1 might be the D (6 bases). The ends were cut back, 5 bases at V and 6 bases at J, with 18 bases in the middle. The CDR3 is 15 amino acids. Germline V gives CDR1 SGHTA, CDR2 FQGTGA. In nucleotides, the CDR3 is TGTGCCAGCAGCGCAACAGGGACCCGTGGGGATACGCAGTATTTT. It yields the protein CASSATGTRGDTQYF.

The chain has TRBV5-1 and TRBJ1-1, with 12 bases lining up with TRBD1. Germline CDR1 SGHRS, CDR2 YFSETQ. With V trimmed by 4 bases and J by 4 bases, 5 bases remained unmatched. The CDR3 sequence is 15 residues long. CDR3 sequence: CASSNRDRGLTEAFF. The CDR3 bases are TGCGCCAGCAGCAACCGGGACAGGGGGCTCACTGAAGCTTTCTTT.

V gene TRBV7-3 combines with J gene TRBJ1-1, with 9 bases identical to TRBD1. V lost 3 bases and J lost 4; bases outside the gene matches: 6. From germline, CDR1 is SGHTA and CDR2 FQGTGA. CDR3 size: 15 residues. DNA of the CDR3: TGTGCCAGCAGCTTGACCGGGACAGGGATCACTGAAGCTTTCTTT. Residues: CASSLTGTGITEAFF.

The CDR3 protein is CASSLGFGQGAYEQYF. CDR3 nucleotides: TGTGCCAGCAGCTTAGGATTTGGACAGGGGGCTTACGAGCAGTACTTC. This chain connects TRBV7-3 to TRBJ2-7, with 11 bases aligning to TRBD1. Germline trimming cut 2 bases from V and 4 bases from J; bases unmatched to any gene: 7. The CDR3 extends over 16 amino acids. Germline V lookup: CDR1 SGHTA, CDR2 FQGTGA.

J is TRBJ2-5 and V is TRBV6-5, with no clear D. The J call may be wrong; the DNA end is better matched by TRBJ2-7. CDR1 and CDR2 (germline): MNHEY, SVGAGI. The CDR3 loop spans 13 amino acids. The CDR3 is CASRTLSRREQYF. CDR3 DNA: TGTGCCAGCAGGACCCTGAGCCGTCGCGAGCAGTACTTC.

CDR3 residues: CASSFYRVVSLPEAFF. For the CDR3, the DNA is TGTGCCAGCAGTTTTTACAGGGTCGTTTCTCTTCCTGAAGCTTTCTTT. This rearrangement joins TRBV28 to TRBJ1-1, with D maybe TRBD1 (6 bases). Trimming shortened V by 3 bases and J by 6 bases, and 20 bases separated the two germline ends. The CDR3 is 16 amino acids. Germline V gives CDR1 MDHEN, CDR2 SYDVKM.

This sequence joins TRBV27 and TRBJ2-1, with 11 bases identical to TRBD1. The V gene end was trimmed by 6 bases and the J gene end by 7 bases; junction bases not matched to a gene: 2. Germline lookup yields CDR1 MNHEY and CDR2 SMNVEV (reference sequence). The CDR3 loop spans 13 amino acids. CDR3 nucleotides: TGTGCCAGCAGACGGGACAGGGGGAATGAGCAGTTCTTC. Encoded protein: CASRRDRGNEQFF.

This chain connects TRBV7-3 to TRBJ2-3, with TRBD2 matching 10 bases. After removal of 4 bases from V and 1 base from J, the junction contained 8 bases not matched to a gene. The CDR3 contains 17 residues. Germline V gene sequence: CDR1 SGHTA, CDR2 FQGTGA. The CDR3 bases are TGTGCCAGCAGCTCGAACAGGACTAGCGGAGGCACAGATACGCAGTATTTT. This encodes CASSSNRTSGGTDTQYF. The full variable domain, completed using reference TRBV7-3 and TRBJ2-3, is GAGVSQTPSNKVTEKGKYVELRCDPISGHTALYWYRQSLGQGPEFLIYFQGTGAADDSGLPNDRFFAVRPEGSVSTLKIQRTERGDSAVYLCASSSNRTSGGTDTQYFGPGTRLTVL.